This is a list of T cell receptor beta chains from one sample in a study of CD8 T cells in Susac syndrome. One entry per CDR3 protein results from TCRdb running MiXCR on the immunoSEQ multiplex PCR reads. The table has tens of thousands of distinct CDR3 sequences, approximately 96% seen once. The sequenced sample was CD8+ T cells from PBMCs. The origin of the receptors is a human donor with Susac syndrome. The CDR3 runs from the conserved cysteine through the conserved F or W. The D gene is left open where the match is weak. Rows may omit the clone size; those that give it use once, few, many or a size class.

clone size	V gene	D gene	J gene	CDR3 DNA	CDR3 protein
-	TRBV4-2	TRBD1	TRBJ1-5	TGTGCCAGCAGCCAAGATGGAACAGGGGGCGGTCAGCCCCAGCATTTT	CASSQDGTGGGQPQHF
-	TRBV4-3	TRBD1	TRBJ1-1	TGCGCCAGCAGCCAAGATACAGGGGGCAGGACTGAAGCTTCCTTT	CASSQDTGGRTEASF
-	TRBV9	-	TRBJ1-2	TGTGCCAGCAGCGTAGCCCCAGGGAGAGATGGCTACACCTTC	CASSVAPGRDGYTF
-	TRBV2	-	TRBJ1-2	TGTGCCAGCAGGGCTACCCTTACAGGGTCGCTTAACTATGGCTACACCTTC	CASRATLTGSLNYGYTF
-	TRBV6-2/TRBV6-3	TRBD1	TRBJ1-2	TGTGCCAGCAGTTACTCGAGGACAGGGACTGACTATGGCTACACCTTC	CASSYSRTGTDYGYTF
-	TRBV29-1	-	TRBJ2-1	TGCAGCGTTGAAGAGCCTAACGGGGACTTGAATGAGCAGTTCTTC	CSVEEPNGDLNEQFF
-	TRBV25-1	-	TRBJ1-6	TGTGCCAGCAGTGAATATCCGGATTCACCCCTCCACTTT	CASSEYPDSPLHF
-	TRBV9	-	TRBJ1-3	TGTGCCAGTTCGCGGGAGACAAGGAACACCATATATTTT	CASSRETRNTIYF
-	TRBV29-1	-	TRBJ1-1	TGCAGCGTTGGGACGGCGAACACTGAAGCTTTCTTT	CSVGTANTEAFF
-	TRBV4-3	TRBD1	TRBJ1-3	TGCGCCAGCAGCACACGACAGGGAGGTGGAAACACCATATATTTT	CASSTRQGGGNTIYF
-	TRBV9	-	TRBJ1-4	TGTGCCAGCAGCGTAGGGACGGTAGATGAAAAACTGTTTTTT	CASSVGTVDEKLFF
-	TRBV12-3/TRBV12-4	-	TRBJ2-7	TGTGCCAGCAGTTCCCCGGGGGACGAGCAGTACTTC	CASSSPGDEQYF
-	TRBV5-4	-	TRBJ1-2	TGTGCCAGCAGTTCGGACGGACAATATGGCTACACCTTC	CASSSDGQYGYTF
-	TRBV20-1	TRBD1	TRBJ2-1	TGCAGTGCTACTCTGATGACAGGGGTGACCTACAATGAGCAGTTCTTC	CSATLMTGVTYNEQFF
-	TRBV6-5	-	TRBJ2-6	TGTGCCAGCAGCTTAACTTCAGGGTCGGCTGGGGCCAACGTCCTGACTTTC	CASSLTSGSAGANVLTF
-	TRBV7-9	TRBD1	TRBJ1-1	TGTGCCAGCAGTTTTGGACAGGGGGCTGAAGCTTTCTTT	CASSFGQGAEAFF
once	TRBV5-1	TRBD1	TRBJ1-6	TGCGCCAGCAAGTTACAGGGGGCGCCGAATTCACCCCTCCACTTT	CASKLQGAPNSPLHF
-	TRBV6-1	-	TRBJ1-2	TGTGCCAGCAGTGAATCTGGACCCGCCTTTGGCTACACCTTC	CASSESGPAFGYTF
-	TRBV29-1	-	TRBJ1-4	TGCAGCGTTGAATCGGGGCTGGGGGAAAAACTGTTTTTT	CSVESGLGEKLFF
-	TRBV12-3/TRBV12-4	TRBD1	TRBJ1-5	TGTGCCAGCAGTTTGCGACAGGGATATCAGCCCCAGCATTTT	CASSLRQGYQPQHF
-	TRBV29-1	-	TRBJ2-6	TGCAGCGTTGGGGGTAGCTCTGGGGCCAACGTCCTGACTTTC	CSVGGSSGANVLTF
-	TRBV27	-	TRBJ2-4	TGTGCCAGCAGTTTAGCTAGACCTGGGGACATTCAGTACTTC	CASSLARPGDIQYF
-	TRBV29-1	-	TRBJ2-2	TGCAGCGCAGAATTGGGACACTCGAACACCGGGGAGCTGTTTTTT	CSAELGHSNTGELFF
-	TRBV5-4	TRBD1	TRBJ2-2	TGTGCCAGCAGCCCCAGGGGGCAATACACCGGGGAGCTGTTTTTT	CASSPRGQYTGELFF
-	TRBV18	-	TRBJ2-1	TGTGCCAGCTCACAGACAATAACACAGGGTTGGTTCTTC	CASSQTITQGWFF
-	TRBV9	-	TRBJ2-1	TGTGCCAGCAGCGAATCCTCTAGGAGTCTCCGGAATGAGCAGTTCTTC	CASSESSRSLRNEQFF
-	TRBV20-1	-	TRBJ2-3	TGCAGTGCTATTAACTTAGATACGCAGTATTTT	CSAINLDTQYF
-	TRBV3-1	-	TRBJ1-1	TGTGCCAGCATGCGAGGTTGGGGCACTGAAGCTTTCTTT	CASMRGWGTEAFF
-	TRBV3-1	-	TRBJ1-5	TGTGCCAGCAGCCAAGACAGGGTCAATCAGCCCCAGCATTTT	CASSQDRVNQPQHF
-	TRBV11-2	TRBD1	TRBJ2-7	TGTGCCAGCAGCTTAGGGGGAACAGGGGGAGTCTCCTACGAGCAGTACTTC	CASSLGGTGGVSYEQYF
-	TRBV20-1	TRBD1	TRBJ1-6	TGCAGTGCTAGACGGGCAGGGGGCGATTCACCCCTCCACTTT	CSARRAGGDSPLHF
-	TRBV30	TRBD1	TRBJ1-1	TGTGCCTGGATCCCTATTACAGGGGATCGGGCTGAAGCTTTCTTT	CAWIPITGDRAEAFF
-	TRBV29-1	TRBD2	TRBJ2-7	TGCAGCGTCGGTGCTAGCGGAGAAGGCGAGCAGTACTTC	CSVGASGEGEQYF
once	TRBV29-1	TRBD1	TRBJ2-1	TGCAGCGCCCAGGGGGTCGTGGTCAGCTCCTACAATGAGCAGTTCTTC	CSAQGVVVSSYNEQFF
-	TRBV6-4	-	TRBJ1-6	TGTGCCAGCAGTGCCCGGGGGGGCGATAATTCACCCCTCCACTTT	CASSARGGDNSPLHF
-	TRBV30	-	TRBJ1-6	TGTGCCTGGGGCCTCCGGGCGCATGACAGATCCTATAATTCACCCCTCCACTTT	CAWGLRAHDRSYNSPLHF
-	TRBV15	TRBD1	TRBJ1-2	TGTGCCACCAGCAGGGTCCCGGGACAGGGGGCCAGTGGCTACACCTTC	CATSRVPGQGASGYTF
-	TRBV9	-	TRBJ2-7	TGTGCCAGCAGCGTAGGCGACGGAGCCTACGAGCAGTACTTC	CASSVGDGAYEQYF
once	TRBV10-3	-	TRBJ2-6	TGTGCCATCACTGCTGGGGCCAACGTCCTGACTTTC	CAITAGANVLTF
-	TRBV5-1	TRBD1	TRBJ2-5	TGCGCCAGCAGCCAGGACAGGGGGCTAGGAGAGACCCAGTACTTC	CASSQDRGLGETQYF
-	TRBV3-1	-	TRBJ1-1	TGTGCCAGCAGCCAACTCCCGAGGCTGAACACTGAAGCTTTCTTT	CASSQLPRLNTEAFF